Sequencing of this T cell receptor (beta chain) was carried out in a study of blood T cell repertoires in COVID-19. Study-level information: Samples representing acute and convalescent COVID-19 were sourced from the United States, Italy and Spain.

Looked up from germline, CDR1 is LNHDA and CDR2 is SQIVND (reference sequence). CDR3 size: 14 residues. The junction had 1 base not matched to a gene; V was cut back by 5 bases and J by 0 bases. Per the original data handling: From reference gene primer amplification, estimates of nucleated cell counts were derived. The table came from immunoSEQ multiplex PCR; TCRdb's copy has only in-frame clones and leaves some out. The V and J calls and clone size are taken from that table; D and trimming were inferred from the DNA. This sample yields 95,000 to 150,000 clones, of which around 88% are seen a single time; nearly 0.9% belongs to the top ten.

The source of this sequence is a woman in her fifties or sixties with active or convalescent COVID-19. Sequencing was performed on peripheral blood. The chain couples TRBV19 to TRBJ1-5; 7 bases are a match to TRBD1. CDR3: CASSRQGSNQPQHF. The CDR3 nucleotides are TGTGCCAGTAGTCGACAGGGTAGCAATCAGCCCCAGCATTTT. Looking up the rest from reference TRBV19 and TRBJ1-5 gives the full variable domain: DGGITQSPKYLFRKEGQNVTLSCEQNLNHDAMYWYRQDPGQGLRLIYYSQIVNDFQKGDIAEGYSVSREKKESFPLTVTSAQKNPTAFYLCASSRQGSNQPQHFGDGTRLSIL.